One and the same sample provided the 32 T cell receptor beta chains below, sequenced in a study of CD8+CD57+ T cells in acquired aplastic anemia. Researchers used genomic DNA as the template to profile TCR beta VDJ and CDR3. TCRdb processed the reads anew with MiXCR; each CDR3 protein has one entry. The sample shows about 220,000 distinct CDR3 sequences, roughly 33% of them seen only once. The sequenced sample consisted of sorted CD4+, CD8+, or CD8+CD57+ T cells (not recorded which) from PBMCs. These receptors all come from a human donor in good health, serving as a control.

At least ten counts were recorded for this clonotype. This chain connects TRBV2 to TRBJ2-7; D not resolved. CDR1 and CDR2 (germline): SNHLY, FYNNEI. V was trimmed by 5 bases and J by 0 bases, leaving 14 bases between them. This CDR3 is built from 15 residues. Here the CDR3 reads CASSLRPQNSYEQYF. DNA for the CDR3: TGTGCCAGCAGTTTACGACCGCAAAACTCCTACGAGCAGTACTTC.

This clonotype was counted ten times or more. The J gene is TRBJ1-1, the V gene TRBV15; D is unresolved. The CDR3 consists of 12 residues. Germline V gene sequence: CDR1 LNHNV, CDR2 YYDKDF (reference sequence). The V and J ends lost 3 bases and 1 base respectively, with 3 bases between them. CDR3 in DNA: TGTGCCACCAGCAGGAGGAACACTGAAGCTTTCTTT. Amino acid sequence: CATSRRNTEAFF. Full variable domain (missing parts from reference TRBV15 and TRBJ1-1): DAMVIQNPRYQVTQFGKPVTLSCSQTLNHNVMYWYQQKSSQAPKLLFHYYDKDFNNEADTPDNFQSRRPNTSFCFLDIRSPGLGDTAMYLCATSRRNTEAFFGQGTRLTVV.

This clonotype was counted at least ten times. V gene TRBV2 combines with J gene TRBJ1-1, with D perhaps matching TRBD1 (5 bases). V shed 4 bases and J shed 1 base, with 16 bases lying between them. This CDR3 has 16 residues. Germline assignment: CDR1 SNHLY and CDR2 FYNNEI. CDR3 residues: CASSGAIRDSNTEAFF. The CDR3 DNA sequence: TGTGCCAGCAGTGGAGCCATCAGGGACTCGAACACTGAAGCTTTCTTT.

As for this clonotype: A junction boundary mismatches the germline segment, possibly from a read error. The chain links TRBV29-1 to TRBJ2-3; tentative D call: TRBD2 (7 bases). The CDR3 covers 14 residues. Germline CDR1 is SQVTM and CDR2 is ANQGSEA. CDR3 sequence: CSVWAGGHTDTQYF. The CDR3 nucleotides are TGCAGCGTTTGGGCCGGGGGGCACACAGATACACAGTATTTT.

This clonotype has at least ten counts. The chain uses TRBV9 and TRBJ1-6; a possible D gene is TRBD1 (6 bases). Deletions cut 4 bases from V and 8 bases from J, with 16 bases between. From germline, CDR1 is SGDLS and CDR2 YYNGEE. The CDR3 has 15 residues. The CDR3 loop is CASSSRTSGDSPLHF. CDR3 nucleotides: TGTGCCAGCAGCTCAAGGACCTCAGGGGATTCACCCCTCCACTTT.

This clonotype has only a few counts. This may be a read error, as it is one base from a much larger clone. This chain joins TRBV11-2 and TRBJ2-1; the D gene is possibly TRBD1 (5 bases). Germline CDR1 SGHAT, CDR2 FQNNGV. This CDR3 has 15 amino acids. V lost 1 base to trimming and J lost 6 bases, with 13 bases between them. The CDR3 reads CASSLVGRDCNEQFF. The CDR3 nucleotides are TGTGCCAGCAGCTTAGTGGGCAGGGATTGCAATGAGCAGTTCTTC.

The chain combines TRBV20-1 with TRBJ1-1; TRBD1 might be the D (6 bases). The CDR3 is 14 residues long. CDR1 and CDR2 (germline): DFQATT, SNEGSKA (reference sequence). The germline V and J ends were trimmed by 8 bases and 1 base, with 17 bases remaining between them. The CDR3 reads CSTQPGQPNTEAFF. The CDR3 DNA sequence: TGCAGTACTCAACCCGGACAGCCGAACACTGAAGCTTTCTTT.

This clonotype came up many times. This chain's CDR3 is CASSPRNTGEEQFF. Written as DNA, the CDR3 is TGTGCCAGCAGCCCCCGAAATACAGGGGAAGAGCAGTTCTTC. This chain uses TRBV11-3 with TRBJ2-1; 7 nucleotides align to TRBD1. Losses at the gene ends were 5 bases for V and 10 bases for J; bases not matched to a gene: 11. CDR1 is SGHNT, CDR2 YENEEA, per germline. The CDR3 is 14 amino acids.

This clonotype was detected only a few times. The chain recombines TRBV30 with TRBJ1-3; 7 positions agree with TRBD1. Germline V gene sequence: CDR1 GTSNPN, CDR2 SVGIG (reference sequence). The length of the CDR3 is 15 residues. The V segment lost 4 bases and the J segment 7 bases; nucleotides outside the gene matches: 13. The CDR3 DNA reads TGTGCCTGGAAACGGTCTGACAGGGAGGGGAACACCATATATTTT. This encodes CAWKRSDREGNTIYF.

This clonotype showed up many times. The J gene is TRBJ1-2, the V gene TRBV19; no clear D gene. The germline V and J ends were trimmed by 6 bases and 2 bases, with 13 bases remaining between them. Germline V gives CDR1 LNHDA, CDR2 SQIVND (reference sequence). The CDR3 sequence is 14 residues long. The CDR3 nucleotides are TGTGCCAGTAGGCAGGTCGGCGCCAACTATGGCTACACCTTC. This gives the protein CASRQVGANYGYTF.

J is TRBJ2-3 and V is TRBV2; D is tentatively TRBD1 or TRBD2 (6 bases each). V gave up 6 bases and J gave up 11 bases, with 15 bases separating them. The germline gives CDR1 SNHLY, CDR2 FYNNEI. CDR3 size: 12 residues. The DNA for the CDR3 is TGTGCCAGCAGCGGAGGGGGGAATGAGCAGTATTTT. Translation: CASSGGGNEQYF.

The chain carries TRBV3-1 and TRBJ2-2, with a weak D call TRBD1 (6 bases). The ends were cut back, 4 bases at V and 4 bases at J, with 10 bases in the middle. This CDR3 comprises 14 residues. The germline CDR1 and CDR2 sequences are LGHDT and YNNKEL (reference sequence). The CDR3 DNA reads as TGTGCCAGCAGCCGCACAGGGTCCACCGGGGAGCTGTTTTTT. This codes for CASSRTGSTGELFF.

The V gene is TRBV7-8, the J gene TRBJ1-2, with TRBD1 matching over 11 bases. This CDR3 spans 15 amino acids. Per germline, CDR1 SGHVS and CDR2 FQNEAQ. V lost 4 bases and J lost 6; bases outside the gene matches: 7. In DNA, the CDR3 is TGTGCCAGCAGCTCCCGGGACAGGGGGATCGATGGCTACACCTTC. It yields the protein CASSSRDRGIDGYTF.

The chain couples TRBV4-1 to TRBJ1-2; D uncertain. CDR1 and CDR2 from the germline V gene are MGHRA and YSYEKL. Trimming removed 6 bases from V and 7 bases from J, with 9 bases in between. This CDR3 has 11 residues. CDR3 sequence: CASRTNGGYTF. The CDR3 DNA sequence: TGCGCCAGCAGAACGAATGGTGGCTACACCTTC.

This CDR3 reads CASSSYRGLDYGYTF. CDR3 nucleotide sequence: TGTGCCAGCAGTTCCTACAGGGGGCTGGACTATGGCTACACCTTC. The chain recombines TRBV27 with TRBJ1-2; TRBD1 matches 9 bases. Germline-derived CDR1 and CDR2 are MNHEY and SMNVEV (reference sequence). V lost 4 bases, J lost 3 bases, and 6 bases stayed unmatched. CDR3 length equals 15 residues.

This clonotype appeared many times. J is TRBJ2-7 and V is TRBV24-1; D remains unclear. Between the trimmed V and J ends, which lost 3 bases and 2 bases, there was a span of 13 bases. CDR1 and CDR2 from the germline V gene are KGHDR and SFDVKD. This CDR3 region has 15 residues. The CDR3 is CATSDAAASTYEQYF. The CDR3 coding sequence is TGTGCCACCAGTGATGCGGCGGCAAGTACCTACGAGCAGTACTTC.

Many counts were recorded for this clonotype. V and J are TRBV7-9 and TRBJ1-3; 8 positions match TRBD1. The length of the CDR3 is 15 residues. Trimming at V came to 5 bases and at J to 4 bases, leaving 7 bases not matched to a gene. Germline loops: CDR1 SEHNR, CDR2 FQNEAQ (reference sequence). CDR3 amino acids: CASSKGQGSGNTIYF. The CDR3, as DNA: TGTGCCAGCAGCAAAGGACAGGGCAGCGGAAACACCATATATTTT.

Ten or more counts support this clonotype. This rearrangement joins TRBV19 to TRBJ1-2; D unresolved. This CDR3 is 17 amino acids long. V was clipped by 6 bases and J by 3 bases, with 23 bases between them. The germline V gene encodes CDR1 LNHDA and CDR2 SQIVND (reference sequence). The CDR3 loop reads CASSNLKSKQVDYGYTF. CDR3 DNA: TGTGCCAGTAGCAACCTGAAATCCAAGCAGGTAGACTATGGCTACACCTTC. The full variable domain, completed using reference TRBV19 and TRBJ1-2, is DGGITQSPKYLFRKEGQNVTLSCEQNLNHDAMYWYRQDPGQGLRLIYYSQIVNDFQKGDIAEGYSVSREKKESFPLTVTSAQKNPTAFYLCASSNLKSKQVDYGYTFGSGTRLTVV.

The chain has TRBV5-8 and TRBJ1-4; 10 bases line up with TRBD1. Germline lookup yields CDR1 SGHTS and CDR2 YDEGEE. The J segment lost 7 bases and the V segment lost 2 bases, leaving 5 bases of the junction unmatched. This CDR3 is 15 amino acids long. CDR3 protein: CASSFFGQGVEKLFF. CDR3 nucleotides: TGTGCCAGCAGCTTTTTTGGACAGGGGGTTGAAAAACTGTTTTTT.

The rearrangement links TRBV30 to TRBJ1-2; D gene ambiguous. The V gene's germline CDR1 is GTSNPN and CDR2 SVGIG (reference sequence). This CDR3 is 14 amino acids long. Trimming removed 4 bases at V and 0 bases at J, with 12 bases between. The DNA for the CDR3 is TGTGCCTGGACCGAGCCAGTATCTAACTATGGCTACACCTTC. Its protein is CAWTEPVSNYGYTF.

This clonotype was recorded once. The gene calls are TRBV11-1 and TRBJ2-7; 7 positions match TRBD2. CDR1 is SGHAT, CDR2 FQDESV, per germline (reference sequence). This CDR3 comprises 18 residues. After removal of 5 bases from V and 3 bases from J, the junction contained 19 bases not matched to a gene. CDR3: CASSPGPIGTTRFYEQYF. CDR3 sequence (DNA): TGTGCCAGCAGCCCGGGGCCCATCGGGACTACGAGATTCTACGAGCAGTACTTC.

This clonotype was counted many times. CDR3 amino acids: CASPANGFRYYGYTF. CDR3 nucleotides: TGTGCCAGCCCCGCGAACGGGTTTCGGTACTATGGCTACACCTTC. The gene calls are TRBV6-1 and TRBJ1-2; D gene unclear. V was shortened by 8 bases and J by 3 bases, with 19 bases between the two germline ends. Per germline, CDR1 MNHNS and CDR2 SASEGT. The CDR3 has 15 residues.

In its sample, this clonotype was seen a few times. This chain joins TRBV7-9 and TRBJ2-3, with 10 positions matching TRBD1. In germline, CDR1 is SEHNR, CDR2 FQNEAQ (reference sequence). This CDR3 comprises 14 residues. J lost 4 bases, V lost 5 bases, and 3 bases had no gene match. CDR3 amino acids: CASSHGQGADTQYF. DNA of the CDR3: TGTGCCAGCAGCCACGGACAGGGGGCAGATACGCAGTATTTT.

The rearrangement links TRBV9 to TRBJ2-7; D perhaps matches TRBD2 (5 bases). Trimming cost V 3 bases and J 7 bases, with 14 bases left between them. CDR3 length: 13 amino acids. Germline CDR1 is SGDLS and CDR2 is YYNGEE. The CDR3 here is CASSASDSGEQYV. CDR3 bases: TGTGCCAGCAGCGCCTCTGACTCGGGGGAGCAGTACGTC.

This clonotype appeared many times. V gene TRBV7-3 combines with J gene TRBJ1-2, with TRBD1 matching 8 bases. Germline trimming cut 4 bases from V and 8 bases from J; bases unmatched to any gene: 6. This CDR3 is built from 13 residues. In germline, CDR1 is SGHTA, CDR2 FQGTGA. The DNA for the CDR3 is TGTGCCAGCAGCTACGACAGGGGTGGAGGCTACACCTTC. Protein sequence: CASSYDRGGGYTF.

This rearrangement joins TRBV19 to TRBJ2-7; 8 bases line up with TRBD1. Trimming took 4 bases from V and 3 from J; bases not matched to a gene: 2. The CDR3 is 13 amino acids. In germline, CDR1 is LNHDA, CDR2 SQIVND (reference sequence). CDR3 loop: CASSNTGGYEQYF. The CDR3 DNA is TGTGCCAGTAGTAATACAGGGGGCTACGAGCAGTACTTC.

This clonotype was recorded a few times. The rearrangement links TRBV14 to TRBJ1-2; 8 nucleotides line up with TRBD1. V lost 2 bases to trimming and J lost 3 bases; unmatched junction nucleotides: 2. In germline, CDR1 is SGHDN, CDR2 FVKESK. The length of the CDR3 is 14 residues. This chain's CDR3 is CASSQSDRDYGYTF. In DNA, the CDR3 is TGTGCCAGCAGCCAATCGGACAGGGACTATGGCTACACCTTC.

In this sample, this clonotype turned up a few times. The chain combines TRBV5-1 with TRBJ2-5, with D tentatively TRBD2 (6 bases). The V end was cut by 4 bases, the J end by 5 bases, with 21 bases between. In germline, CDR1 is SGHRS, CDR2 YFSETQ. The CDR3 consists of 16 residues. The CDR3 nucleotides are TGCGCCAGCAGCCCGGGCGGGGCTCGGGGATGGGAGACCCAGTACTTC. Translating it yields CASSPGGARGWETQYF.

In this sample, this clonotype turned up many times. The CDR3 here is CASSTSHRANPNSPLHF. The CDR3 DNA reads TGTGCCAGCAGCACCAGTCACAGGGCAAACCCAAATTCACCCCTCCACTTT. V and J are TRBV11-2 and TRBJ1-6; D might be TRBD1 (6 bases). CDR1 and CDR2 (germline): SGHAT, FQNNGV. Trimming stripped 5 bases from V and 7 bases from J, with 21 bases between. This CDR3 has 17 amino acids.

This clonotype showed up just a few times. The gene calls are TRBV25-1 and TRBJ1-3; D unresolved. The CDR3 has 13 residues. Trimming took off 8 bases at V and 0 bases at J, with 8 bases between the two ends. CDR1 and CDR2 (germline): MGHDK, SYGVNS. Written as DNA, the CDR3 is TGTGCCAGCTCACCAAACTCTGGAAACACCATATATTTT. Amino acid sequence: CASSPNSGNTIYF. The entire variable domain, with the rest obtained from reference TRBV25-1 and TRBJ1-3, is as follows: EADIYQTPRYLVIGTGKKITLECSQTMGHDKMYWYQQDPGMELHLIHYSYGVNSTEKGDLSSESTVSRIRTEHFPLTLESARPSHTSQYLCASSPNSGNTIYFGEGSWLTVV.

In its sample, this clonotype was seen many times. The chain uses TRBV12-3 or TRBV12-4 and TRBJ1-2, with D possibly TRBD1 on 6 matching bases. The CDR3 covers 14 residues. The V end was cut by 6 bases, the J end by 0 bases, with 11 bases between. The CDR3 coding sequence is TGTGCCAGCAGGGGGACATTCGCTAACTATGGCTACACCTTC. It is translated as CASRGTFANYGYTF.

This clonotype was counted only a few times. One junction end does not reproduce the germline sequence, and a read error may be involved. This chain joins TRBV24-1 and TRBJ2-7, with D hard to call. The CDR3 totals 15 residues. Germline-derived CDR1 and CDR2 are KGHDR and SFDVKD. This CDR3 is CATSDATASTYGQYF. CDR3 nucleotides: TGTGCCACCAGTGATGCGACGGCAAGTACCTACGGGCAGTACTTC.